This T cell receptor (beta chain) was recovered during a study of shared clonotypes between healthy human individuals. General study results and limits: Among donors, clonotype sharing was expected to be affected by sequencing depth.

It was across several immunoSEQ plates that each subset's genomic DNA was evenly split. Libraries were prepared by immunoSEQ multiplex PCR; TCRdb keeps only in-frame clonotypes and omits some of them. The sample has roughly 2.4 million clones; 90% to 96% are singletons. Of note for this clone: Its specificity is not known.

The CDR3 runs 16 residues. The V and J ends lost 5 bases and 1 base respectively, with 14 bases between them. Germline CDR1 SGHNT, CDR2 YENEEA. Subsets obtained from CD4+ cells comprised CD45RA+ naive and CD45RA-negative memory cells. This chain uses TRBV11-3 with TRBJ2-2, with D possibly being TRBD1 (5 bases). The receptor comes from a man aged 18-30 years in good health. Sequencing input: naive CD4+ T cells sorted from blood. Subset here: CD45RA+ positively selected. The CDR3 region is CASSPRKTGNTGELFF. CDR3 nucleotide sequence: TGTGCCAGCAGCCCCCGAAAAACAGGGAACACCGGGGAGCTGTTTTTT.